One T cell receptor beta chain is described in this entry. The data were taken from a study of cytomegalovirus exposure and HLA in healthy donors. Primers: 60 Vbeta forward and 13 Jbeta reverse. Measured with immunoSEQ multiplex PCR; TCRdb has only the in-frame clones, and not every one. The sample includes around 220,000 clones, about 83% seen only once; the top ten take 15% to 18%. V lost 1 base and J lost 6; bases outside the gene matches: 6. Germline CDR1 and CDR2: SGHTS and YDEGEE. CDR3 size: 15 residues. Sequencing used PBMCs. The receptor's source is a man in his forties in good health and CMV-seronegative. The rearrangement links TRBV5-8 to TRBJ2-7; TRBD1 agrees at 11 bases. The DNA for the CDR3 is TGTGCCAGCAGCTTGACCGGACAGGGGGCTGGCGAGCAGTACTTC. It specifies CASSLTGQGAGEQYF.